What follows describes a single T cell receptor (beta chain). Only in-frame clones appear in the TCRdb table, and some are missing; sequencing was by immunoSEQ multiplex PCR. The sample has about 2.2 million clones; 80% to 95% are singletons. Germline CDR1 and CDR2: LNHDA and SQIVND (reference sequence). CDR3 length: 12 amino acids. With 8 bases clipped from V and 2 bases from J, the junction kept 2 bases outside the gene matches. The sample originates from a study of shared clonotypes between healthy human individuals. Naive CD8 populations comprised CD45RO-negative cells positively selected for CCR7, excluding terminally differentiated effector memory CD45RA+ cells.

Sequenced: naive CD8+ T cells from PBMCs. This TCR was sampled from a man younger than 35 in good health. Some clones in this sample may be carry-over from other donors' samples. The rearrangement joins TRBV19 to TRBJ2-7, with 8 bases that match TRBD1. DNA for the CDR3: TGTGCCAGTGGACAGGGTCCCTACGAGCAGTACTTC. Its protein product is CASGQGPYEQYF.